This T cell receptor beta chain appears in the sequencing data of a study of identical twins. This CDR3 spans 13 amino acids. The ends were cut back, 8 bases at V and 0 bases at J, with 9 bases in the middle. The germline V gene has CDR1 MNHEY and CDR2 SMNVEV (reference sequence). A single record per CDR3 protein comes from TCRdb applying MiXCR to the 5' RACE reads. Seen here are approximately 700,000 distinct CDR3 sequences, 5.5% to 6.5% observed once, and the top ten hold about 2%. The chain recombines TRBV27 with TRBJ2-3; no clear D gene. The sample taken for sequencing was naive T cells sorted from blood. This clonotype originated in a man younger than 35 in good health. As DNA, the CDR3 is TGTGCCAGCCACGTCGCTAGCACAGATACGCAGTATTTT. Encoded protein: CASHVASTDTQYF.